Presented here are 32 T cell receptor beta chains from one specimen sequenced in a study of T cell repertoires in cytomegalovirus infection. TCRdb re-analysed the reads in MiXCR, keeping a single row per CDR3 protein. The repertoire holds 700,000 to 950,000 distinct CDR3 sequences, around a third seen once, with roughly an eighth in the top ten. No antigen is known for these receptors. This specimen consisted of cultured CD8+ T cells from PBMCs, obtained from culture after CMV antigen stimulation. The receptors were sampled from a human donor in good health (CMV status not recorded). Some clones in this sample may be carry-over from other donors' samples.

This chain links TRBV11-3 with TRBJ2-1; possible D gene TRBD1, 6 bases. V was shortened by 6 bases and J by 5 bases, with 14 bases between the two germline ends. The CDR3 covers 14 residues. CDR1 and CDR2 (germline): SGHNT, YENEEA. The CDR3 protein is CASSNRVSNNEQFF. CDR3 in DNA: TGTGCCAGCAGTAACAGGGTTTCTAACAATGAGCAGTTCTTC.

J is TRBJ1-2 and V is TRBV19; D uncertain. Trimming left V 7 bases short and J 0 bases short, with 15 bases between. The CDR3 covers 15 residues. Germline V gene lookup returns CDR1 LNHDA and CDR2 SQIVND (reference sequence). The CDR3 sequence is CASKASDGANYGYTF. Here the CDR3 DNA reads TGTGCCAGTAAAGCTTCGGACGGCGCTAACTATGGCTACACCTTC.

V usage is TRBV11-2 and J usage is TRBJ2-7; D is undetermined. V lost 0 bases to trimming and J lost 7 bases, with 13 bases between them. The germline gives CDR1 SGHAT, CDR2 FQNNGV. This CDR3 contains 14 residues. CDR3 DNA: TGTGCCAGCAGCTTAGAAGATCTGGGGTGGGAGCAGTACTTC. This codes for CASSLEDLGWEQYF. Full variable domain (missing parts from reference TRBV11-2 and TRBJ2-7): EAGVAQSPRYKIIEKRQSVAFWCNPISGHATLYWYQQILGQGPKLLIQFQNNGVVDDSQLPKDRFSAERLKGVDSTLKIQPAKLEDSAVYLCASSLEDLGWEQYFGPGTRLTVT.

This chain links TRBV19 with TRBJ1-1; D unclear. CDR3 length: 13 amino acids. The germline V gene encodes CDR1 LNHDA and CDR2 SQIVND (reference sequence). V was cut by 9 bases and J by 1 base, with 12 bases left in between. The CDR3 coding sequence is TGTGCCAGCAGTGACTCGGGGAACACTGAAGCTTTCTTT. Translated, it gives CASSDSGNTEAFF.

This clonotype was seen a handful of times. This CDR3 is CASRLTGIGSNQPQHF. The CDR3 DNA reads TGTGCCAGCCGCCTCACAGGGATCGGGAGCAATCAGCCCCAGCATTTT. The gene calls are TRBV27 and TRBJ1-5; maybe TRBD1 (6 bases). CDR1 and CDR2 from the germline V gene are MNHEY and SMNVEV (reference sequence). This CDR3 has 16 residues. V was cut by 8 bases and J by 1 base, with 18 bases left in between.

V usage is TRBV12-3 or TRBV12-4 and J usage is TRBJ2-1, with 9 bases that match TRBD1. This CDR3 has 15 amino acids. V gave up 3 bases and J gave up 3 bases; unmatched junction bases: 3. The CDR3 loop is CASSFGQGFYNEQFF. CDR3 nucleotide sequence: TGTGCCAGCAGTTTTGGACAGGGGTTCTACAATGAGCAGTTCTTC.

This rearrangement joins TRBV4-1 to TRBJ1-1; D uncertain. Per the germline V gene, CDR1 is MGHRA and CDR2 is YSYEKL. This CDR3 spans 15 amino acids. With 0 bases removed from V and 5 bases from J, the gap between germline ends came to 13 bases. CDR3 nucleotides: TGCGCCAGCAGCCAAGAAGAGGGAGGGAGGACTGAAGCTTTCTTT. Translation gives CASSQEEGGRTEAFF.

This clonotype was counted a few times. The rearrangement joins TRBV27 to TRBJ2-1, with D possibly TRBD1 on 7 matching bases. CDR1 MNHEY and CDR2 SMNVEV come from the germline V gene (reference sequence). V lost 5 bases and J 8 bases, leaving 19 bases between the germline ends. CDR3 length: 15 amino acids. The CDR3 reads CASSLEITGEDEQFF. The CDR3 DNA reads as TGTGCCAGCAGTCTCGAAATCACAGGGGAGGATGAGCAGTTCTTC.

This clonotype was found a few times. The chain employs TRBV7-2 and TRBJ1-1; D ambiguous. This CDR3 contains 14 residues. Germline V lookup: CDR1 SGHTA, CDR2 FQGNSA. Trimming shortened V by 2 bases and J by 1 base, and 8 bases separated the two germline ends. The CDR3 bases are TGTGCCAGCAGCTTATTTCGAGCGAACACTGAAGCTTTCTTT. This encodes CASSLFRANTEAFF. The full variable domain, in which reference TRBV7-2 and TRBJ1-1 provide the parts outside the CDR3, is GAGVSQSPSNKVTEKGKDVELRCDPISGHTALYWYRQSLGQGLEFLIYFQGNSAPDKSGLPSDRFSAERTGGSVSTLTIQRTQQEDSAVYLCASSLFRANTEAFFGQGTRLTVV.

The chain combines TRBV6-6 with TRBJ2-2; 11 bases are shared with TRBD1. The junction had 5 bases not matched to a gene; V was cut back by 0 bases and J by 5 bases. The CDR3 runs 17 residues. Per germline, CDR1 MNHNY and CDR2 SVGAGI (reference sequence). CDR3 DNA sequence: TGTGCCAGCAGTTACTCACCGGACAGGGGGCCGACCGGGGAGCTGTTTTTT. This gives the protein CASSYSPDRGPTGELFF.

V usage is TRBV5-1 and J usage is TRBJ2-7; TRBD1 matches at 8 bases. CDR1 is SGHRS and CDR2 is YFSETQ in the germline V gene. The V segment lost 5 bases and the J segment 0 bases; nucleotides outside the gene matches: 7. The length of the CDR3 is 15 residues. CDR3 sequence reads: CASRDRTGSSYEQYV. CDR3 DNA sequence: TGCGCCAGCAGAGATCGGACAGGGAGCTCCTACGAGCAGTACGTC.

The chain joins TRBV10-3 to TRBJ2-3; TRBD2 might be the D (7 bases). Trimming took 8 bases from V and 1 from J, leaving 16 bases between them. This CDR3 region has 15 residues. The germline V gene encodes CDR1 ENHRY and CDR2 SYGVKD. DNA for the CDR3: TGTGCCATCCAAGAGGAGGGGGGGGGCACAGATACGCAGTATTTT. It is translated as CAIQEEGGGTDTQYF.

This clonotype has more than one count but fewer than ten. The V gene is TRBV7-6, the J gene TRBJ1-1; D possibly corresponds to TRBD1 (6 bases). The germline V and J ends were trimmed by 2 bases and 0 bases, with 13 bases remaining between them. Germline CDR1 is SGHVS and CDR2 is FNYEAQ. The CDR3 runs 16 residues. CDR3 protein: CASSLPQGTLNTEAFF. CDR3 coding DNA: TGTGCCAGCAGCTTACCCCAGGGGACATTGAACACTGAAGCTTTCTTT.

The table lists this clonotype with many counts. V and J are TRBV12-3 or TRBV12-4 and TRBJ2-5, with TRBD1 matching 12 bases. V was clipped by 2 bases and J by 4 bases; unmatched bases: 5. CDR3 length: 16 amino acids. The CDR3 coding sequence is TGTGCCAGCAGTTTATTGGGACAGGGGGCCGGAGAGACCCAGTACTTC. Translating it yields CASSLLGQGAGETQYF.

Here the CDR3 reads CASRLGIGSNQPQHF. CDR3 DNA sequence: TGTGCCAGCAGGTTGGGGATCGGCTCGAACCAGCCCCAGCATTTT. This rearrangement joins TRBV27 to TRBJ1-5; no clear D. From germline, CDR1 is MNHEY and CDR2 SMNVEV (reference sequence). Trimming cost V 6 bases and J 7 bases, with 19 bases left between them. The CDR3 length is 15 residues.

This chain uses TRBV5-6 with TRBJ1-5, with 7 nucleotides matching TRBD1. CDR3 length: 16 residues. V lost 3 bases, J lost 0 bases, and 6 bases stayed unmatched. Germline V gene lookup returns CDR1 SGHDT and CDR2 YYEEEE. As DNA, the CDR3 is TGTGCCAGCAGCTACGGGACAGAGTATAGCAATCAGCCCCAGCATTTT. This encodes CASSYGTEYSNQPQHF. Filled out from reference TRBV5-6 and TRBJ1-5, the complete variable domain reads DAGVTQSPTHLIKTRGQQVTLRCSPKSGHDTVSWYQQALGQGPQFIFQYYEEEERQRGNFPDRFSGHQFPNYSSELNVNALLLGDSALYLCASSYGTEYSNQPQHFGDGTRLSIL.

This clonotype was counted only a few times. This chain uses TRBV19 with TRBJ1-1; D remains ambiguous. The CDR3 runs to 12 residues. Trimming shortened V by 8 bases and J by 4 bases, and 11 bases separated the two germline ends. Germline CDR1 reads LNHDA; CDR2 reads SQIVND (reference sequence). CDR3 amino acids: CASAPGVTEAFF. CDR3 sequence (DNA): TGTGCCAGTGCCCCGGGAGTCACTGAAGCTTTCTTT. Filled out from reference TRBV19 and TRBJ1-1, the complete variable domain reads DGGITQSPKYLFRKEGQNVTLSCEQNLNHDAMYWYRQDPGQGLRLIYYSQIVNDFQKGDIAEGYSVSREKKESFPLTVTSAQKNPTAFYLCASAPGVTEAFFGQGTRLTVV.

This clonotype has just one count. The chain combines TRBV15 with TRBJ1-5; D uncertain. With 0 bases removed from V and 4 bases from J, the gap between germline ends came to 7 bases. The germline V gene has CDR1 LNHNV and CDR2 YYDKDF (reference sequence). This CDR3 has 14 amino acids. In DNA, the CDR3 is TGTGCCACCAGCAGAGACAGTTTGAATCAGCCCCAGCATTTT. Translation gives CATSRDSLNQPQHF.

This chain links TRBV27 with TRBJ1-1, with D maybe TRBD1 (6 bases). CDR1 MNHEY and CDR2 SMNVEV come from the germline V gene (reference sequence). V lost 4 bases and J lost 5, with 14 bases in between. This CDR3 has 14 amino acids. The CDR3 loop is CASSWGAVGTEAFF. The DNA for the CDR3 is TGTGCCAGCAGTTGGGGGGCGGTTGGAACTGAAGCTTTCTTT.

This CDR3 is CASSEEVVENTIYF. The CDR3 DNA is TGTGCCAGCAGTGAAGAGGTGGTGGAGAACACCATATATTTT. The chain uses TRBV6-1 and TRBJ1-3, with D uncertain. Germline V gene lookup returns CDR1 MNHNS and CDR2 SASEGT. V lost 1 base, J lost 7 bases, and 11 bases lay in between. CDR3 length: 14 amino acids.

Concerning this clonotype: A much larger clone lies one base from this, so it may be a read error. The V and J genes are TRBV7-2 and TRBJ1-2; perhaps TRBD1 as D (5 bases). Between the trimmed V and J ends, which lost 2 bases and 4 bases, there was a span of 8 bases. The length of the CDR3 is 13 residues. Germline CDR1 reads SGHTA; CDR2 reads FQGNSA. CDR3 coding DNA: TGTGCCAGCAGCTTAAGGACACTCTATGGCTACACCTTC. As protein: CASSLRTLYGYTF.

The rearrangement uses TRBV7-2 and TRBJ1-5; the match to TRBD1 covers 8 bases. The CDR3 totals 15 residues. V gave up 4 bases and J gave up 5 bases; unmatched junction bases: 7. Per the germline V gene, CDR1 is SGHTA and CDR2 is FQGNSA. This chain's CDR3 is CASSSRDRRYQPQHF. In nucleotides, the CDR3 is TGTGCCAGCAGCTCCCGGGACAGGAGATATCAGCCCCAGCATTTT. The full variable domain, in which reference TRBV7-2 and TRBJ1-5 provide the parts outside the CDR3, is GAGVSQSPSNKVTEKGKDVELRCDPISGHTALYWYRQSLGQGLEFLIYFQGNSAPDKSGLPSDRFSAERTGGSVSTLTIQRTQQEDSAVYLCASSSRDRRYQPQHFGDGTRLSIL.

This chain connects TRBV4-1 to TRBJ2-7; D is unresolved. V dropped 0 bases and J dropped 1 base, with 10 bases sitting between them. The length of the CDR3 is 15 residues. Germline V CDR1 and CDR2: MGHRA, YSYEKL. The CDR3 sequence is CASSQDPFESYEQYV. As DNA, the CDR3 is TGCGCCAGCAGCCAAGATCCGTTCGAATCCTACGAGCAGTACGTC.

This clonotype was seen many times. The rearrangement uses TRBV7-2 and TRBJ1-3; TRBD1 aligns across 7 bases. There are 15 residues in the CDR3. V gave up 4 bases and J gave up 0 bases; unmatched junction bases: 3. Germline V gene sequence: CDR1 SGHTA, CDR2 FQGNSA. CDR3 in DNA: TGTGCCAGCAGCTGGGACAGCCTCTCTGGAAACACCATATATTTT. Residues: CASSWDSLSGNTIYF.

This chain links TRBV4-1 with TRBJ2-2; 7 nucleotides line up with TRBD1. CDR3 length: 14 residues. The junction had 4 bases not matched to a gene; V was cut back by 0 bases and J by 9 bases. Germline CDR1 MGHRA, CDR2 YSYEKL. CDR3 amino acids: CASSQDLGGWELFF. DNA for the CDR3: TGCGCCAGCAGCCAAGATTTAGGGGGCTGGGAGCTGTTTTTT.

V gene TRBV19 combines with J gene TRBJ1-5, with 9 bases matching TRBD1. The germline V gene has CDR1 LNHDA and CDR2 SQIVND (reference sequence). Trimming cost V 7 bases and J 6 bases; bases outside gene matches: 4. The CDR3 runs 13 residues. The CDR3 region has the DNA TGTGCCAGTATTGGACAGGGGTTTCAGCCCCAGCATTTT. Residues: CASIGQGFQPQHF.

The chain joins TRBV9 to TRBJ1-5; D is unclear. The germline V gene encodes CDR1 SGDLS and CDR2 YYNGEE. The CDR3 is 15 amino acids. V was shortened by 1 base and J by 0 bases, with 8 bases between the two germline ends. The CDR3, as DNA: TGTGCCAGCAGCGTAAGCGGGGATAGCAATCAGCCCCAGCATTTT. Amino acids: CASSVSGDSNQPQHF.

The gene calls are TRBV19 and TRBJ2-2; D may be TRBD2 (5 bases). Trimming cost V 4 bases and J 6 bases, with 15 bases left between them. The CDR3 sequence is 15 residues long. Germline-derived CDR1 and CDR2 are LNHDA and SQIVND (reference sequence). CDR3 loop: CASSTGSSGAGELFF. CDR3 bases: TGTGCCAGTAGTACTGGGAGTTCAGGTGCCGGGGAGCTGTTTTTT.

The chain joins TRBV7-2 to TRBJ1-1; no reliable D call. CDR3 length equals 16 residues. Germline CDR1 is SGHTA and CDR2 is FQGNSA. Trimming took 5 bases from V and 2 from J, leaving 18 bases between them. The CDR3 sequence: CASSPHSGSRNTEAFF. The CDR3 region has the DNA TGTGCCAGCAGCCCCCATTCGGGCAGTAGAAACACTGAAGCTTTCTTT. Full variable domain (outside the CDR3, taken from reference TRBV7-2 and TRBJ1-1): GAGVSQSPSNKVTEKGKDVELRCDPISGHTALYWYRQSLGQGLEFLIYFQGNSAPDKSGLPSDRFSAERTGGSVSTLTIQRTQQEDSAVYLCASSPHSGSRNTEAFFGQGTRLTVV.

This clonotype appeared many times. The chain is built from TRBV7-9 and TRBJ2-7; D is possibly TRBD1 or TRBD2 (5 bases each). Trimming shortened V by 4 bases and J by 3 bases, and 13 bases separated the two germline ends. The CDR3 totals 14 residues. The V gene's germline CDR1 is SEHNR and CDR2 FQNEAQ (reference sequence). The CDR3 DNA is TGTGCCAGCAGCTCCCAGGGACCTAACTACGAGCAGTACTTC. It is translated as CASSSQGPNYEQYF.

This clonotype occurred a few times. The chain carries TRBV7-6 and TRBJ1-2, with D unresolved. Germline V gene data show CDR1 as SGHVS and CDR2 as FNYEAQ. This CDR3 contains 13 residues. The V end was cut by 4 bases, the J end by 4 bases, with 10 bases between. The CDR3 bases are TGTGCCAGCAGCTCAGACGGCTCCTATGGCTACACCTTC. This encodes CASSSDGSYGYTF.

This clonotype was recorded a few times. V is TRBV7-9 and J is TRBJ1-1; D is unclear. Per germline, CDR1 SEHNR and CDR2 FQNEAQ (reference sequence). Trimming shortened V by 0 bases and J by 11 bases, and 10 bases separated the two germline ends. This CDR3 has 12 amino acids. The CDR3: CASSLAGEDAFF. The DNA of the CDR3 is TGTGCCAGCAGCTTAGCTGGAGAGGACGCTTTCTTT.